The source of this TCR beta chain is a study of brain T cells in children with intractable seizures. Study findings and constraints: Patients' HCMV serostatus was unknown; virus specificity rests on CDR3 similarity alone.

V was clipped by 0 bases and J by 2 bases; unmatched bases: 7. Germline CDR1 reads LGHDT; CDR2 reads YNNKEL (reference sequence). The CDR3 is 17 residues long. To note about this clone: The antigen is unknown.

Sequenced by immunoSEQ multiplex PCR; TCRdb stores in-frame clones only, minus some. The data contain about 320,000 clones, about 93% of them seen just once; the ten biggest clones take up approximately 5%. Time point described: blood from clinic visit 5 months post-surgery; TSC patient then seizure free. Pre-surgery treatment included at least one anti-epileptic drug. The clonotype originates from a boy younger than two with tuberous sclerosis and intractable seizures. Sequenced here: peripheral blood, sampled roughly 5 months after surgery. This chain joins TRBV3-1 (or the pseudogene TRBV3-2) and TRBJ2-3, with 8 bases matching TRBD2. The CDR3: CASSQEVRSGATDTQYF. CDR3 nucleotides: TGTGCCAGCAGCCAAGAAGTCCGTAGCGGGGCCACAGATACGCAGTATTTT.